One and the same sample provided the 9 T cell receptor beta chains below, sequenced in a study of T cells in Graves' hyperthyroidism and ophthalmopathy. Amplified TCR beta CDR3 regions derived from RNA transcripts. The HTBI primer set drove a first-round RT-PCR of the TCR CDR3. One entry per CDR3 protein, called by TCRdb with MiXCR from the multiplex PCR reads. The table shows some 320,000 distinct CDR3 sequences, with approximately 15% occurring only once. Sequencing input: blood. Receptor source: a woman between 40 and 50 years old with Graves' ophthalmopathy.

The V gene is TRBV25-1, the J gene TRBJ2-5; unclear D gene. This CDR3 is 14 amino acids long. Germline V gives CDR1 MGHDK, CDR2 SYGVNS. Trimming shortened V by 3 bases and J by 5 bases, and 13 bases separated the two germline ends. The CDR3 sequence: CASSDIGMGETQYF. As DNA, the CDR3 is TGTGCCAGCAGTGATATAGGGATGGGGGAGACCCAGTACTTC.

This clonotype appeared a few times. V and J are TRBV19 and TRBJ1-2, with 7 bases fitting TRBD1. The CDR3 consists of 17 residues. J lost 4 bases, V lost 3 bases, and 14 bases had no gene match. Germline V gene lookup returns CDR1 LNHDA and CDR2 SQIVND (reference sequence). As DNA, the CDR3 is TGTGCCAGTAGTATCCCCCCTGGACAGGTCGCTTTCTATGGCTACACCTTC. It translates to CASSIPPGQVAFYGYTF.

This clonotype was detected ten times or more. The chain links TRBV7-2 to TRBJ2-5; 8 nucleotides match TRBD1. V trimming: 5 bases; J trimming: 4 bases; junction bases outside the gene matches: 9. CDR1 SGHTA and CDR2 FQGNSA come from the germline V gene. The CDR3 has 15 amino acids. The DNA for the CDR3 is TGTGCCAGCAGCCCCCGGCAGGGGGCTACAGAGACCCAGTACTTC. Protein: CASSPRQGATETQYF.

This clonotype was found many times. This chain uses TRBV24-1 with TRBJ2-7, with unresolved D. CDR1 and CDR2 (germline): KGHDR, SFDVKD. Trimming removed 5 bases from V and 2 bases from J, with 12 bases in between. CDR3 length: 14 residues. The CDR3 sequence is CATSVGTHPYEQYF. The CDR3 region has the DNA TGTGCCACCAGTGTTGGCACTCATCCCTACGAGCAGTACTTC.

This clonotype was seen ten or more times. The chain combines TRBV5-1 with TRBJ2-1, with D tentatively TRBD1 or TRBD2 (5 bases each). CDR1 and CDR2 (germline): SGHRS, YFSETQ. The V gene lost 7 bases and the J gene lost 0 bases, with 11 bases spanning the gap. The CDR3 length is 14 residues. The DNA of the CDR3 is TGCGCCAGCGGGGGTGACAGCTCCTACAATGAGCAGTTCTTC. Translating it yields CASGGDSSYNEQFF.

This clonotype was counted many times. The CDR3 nucleotides read TGCAGTCCGGAACGGGATGACAGGGGATCACCCCTCCACTTT. Translation: CSPERDDRGSPLHF. The chain carries TRBV20-1 and TRBJ1-6, with 8 bases that match TRBD1. CDR1 and CDR2 from the germline V gene are DFQATT and SNEGSKA (reference sequence). Trimming cost V 8 bases and J 10 bases; bases outside gene matches: 13. CDR3 length: 14 residues.

This clonotype occurred many times. The chain carries TRBV25-1 and TRBJ2-7; D uncertain. This CDR3 is 12 amino acids long. Germline CDR1 reads MGHDK; CDR2 reads SYGVNS. V lost 6 bases and J 4 bases, leaving 10 bases between the germline ends. CDR3 amino acids: CASSPFGYEQYF. The DNA for the CDR3 is TGTGCCAGCAGCCCTTTTGGATACGAGCAGTACTTC.

The V gene is TRBV12-3 or TRBV12-4, the J gene TRBJ2-1, with unresolved D. The CDR3 has 13 amino acids. Trimming pared 8 bases from V and 4 bases from J, leaving 12 bases between. Written as DNA, the CDR3 is TGTGCCAGCGGCGATTTTACTTACAATGAGCAGTTCTTC. Translating it yields CASGDFTYNEQFF.

A few counts support this clonotype. V usage is TRBV20-1 and J usage is TRBJ2-2, with 8 positions matching TRBD1. The J segment lost 4 bases and the V segment lost 0 bases, leaving 7 bases of the junction unmatched. The germline CDR1 and CDR2 sequences are DFQATT and SNEGSKA (reference sequence). This CDR3 contains 16 residues. The CDR3 protein is CSARDYTGGSTGELFF. Written as DNA, the CDR3 is TGCAGTGCTAGAGATTATACAGGGGGAAGCACCGGGGAGCTGTTTTTT.